Listed below are T cell receptor beta chains from one sample, sequenced in a study of cytomegalovirus exposure and HLA in healthy donors. Only in-frame clones appear in the TCRdb table, and some are missing; sequencing was by immunoSEQ multiplex PCR. The sample consists of 100,000 to 150,000 clones, more than 60% of them appearing once. The sequenced sample consisted of PBMCs. The receptors shown here come from a woman aged 55 to 70 in good health and CMV-seropositive. CDR3s include the opening cysteine and the closing phenylalanine or tryptophan. The order of the fields is CDR3 length, D gene, V gene, CDR3 protein. D genes are given only for firm matches.

16	-	TRBV7-8	CASSLARPNGDSPLHF
15	TRBD1	TRBV5-4	CASSARTGYGSPLHF
14	-	TRBV6-5	CASSYSPGTDTQYF
12	TRBD2	TRBV2	CAHAGGTGELFF
13	TRBD1	TRBV6-5	CASSKTGGETQYF
16	-	TRBV14	CASSQERWNRENTIYF
12	TRBD1	TRBV7-9	CASDRGGERLFF
15	-	TRBV6-1	CASSEEGGASYEQYF
14	TRBD2	TRBV6-1	CASSDAGGTDTQYF
14	-	TRBV5-1	CASSSLATNEKLFF
14	TRBD1	TRBV29-1	CSATIPGGYYGYTF
16	-	TRBV11-3	CASSLDRGGGNYEQYF
18	-	TRBV7-6	CASSLGALRTVPENTIYF
17	TRBD2	TRBV5-1	CASSLVGTSGAFYEQYF
14	TRBD1	TRBV18	CASSPDREIGGYTF
12	TRBD1	TRBV9	CASTVGQGGYTF
15	TRBD2	TRBV15	CATSFFGSGSDEQFF
16	-	TRBV9	CASSVSWGGAGNTIYF
15	TRBD2	TRBV13	CASSITSENTYEQYF
15	-	TRBV6-5	CASSYSGEAGNTIYF
14	TRBD1	TRBV28	CASRLTGQNQPQHF
15	-	TRBV30	CAWGVGQNYNSPLHF
15	TRBD1	TRBV19	CASSGYHRGRGGYTF
18	TRBD1	TRBV4-3	CASSQVWYGTGTTGELFF
15	TRBD2	TRBV7-9	CASSLGTSGTDTQYF
13	-	TRBV30	CAWSAAHRSGYTF
15	-	TRBV4-3	CASSQDFTASYDNTF
12	TRBD2	TRBV30	CAWSVLAETQYF
15	TRBD2	TRBV5-4	CASSLGGTSGVTQYF
13	TRBD2	TRBV11-3	CASSLGLANEQYF
15	TRBD1	TRBV6-6	CASSTSDREGTEAFF
13	-	TRBV11-3	CASSLTQNTEAFF